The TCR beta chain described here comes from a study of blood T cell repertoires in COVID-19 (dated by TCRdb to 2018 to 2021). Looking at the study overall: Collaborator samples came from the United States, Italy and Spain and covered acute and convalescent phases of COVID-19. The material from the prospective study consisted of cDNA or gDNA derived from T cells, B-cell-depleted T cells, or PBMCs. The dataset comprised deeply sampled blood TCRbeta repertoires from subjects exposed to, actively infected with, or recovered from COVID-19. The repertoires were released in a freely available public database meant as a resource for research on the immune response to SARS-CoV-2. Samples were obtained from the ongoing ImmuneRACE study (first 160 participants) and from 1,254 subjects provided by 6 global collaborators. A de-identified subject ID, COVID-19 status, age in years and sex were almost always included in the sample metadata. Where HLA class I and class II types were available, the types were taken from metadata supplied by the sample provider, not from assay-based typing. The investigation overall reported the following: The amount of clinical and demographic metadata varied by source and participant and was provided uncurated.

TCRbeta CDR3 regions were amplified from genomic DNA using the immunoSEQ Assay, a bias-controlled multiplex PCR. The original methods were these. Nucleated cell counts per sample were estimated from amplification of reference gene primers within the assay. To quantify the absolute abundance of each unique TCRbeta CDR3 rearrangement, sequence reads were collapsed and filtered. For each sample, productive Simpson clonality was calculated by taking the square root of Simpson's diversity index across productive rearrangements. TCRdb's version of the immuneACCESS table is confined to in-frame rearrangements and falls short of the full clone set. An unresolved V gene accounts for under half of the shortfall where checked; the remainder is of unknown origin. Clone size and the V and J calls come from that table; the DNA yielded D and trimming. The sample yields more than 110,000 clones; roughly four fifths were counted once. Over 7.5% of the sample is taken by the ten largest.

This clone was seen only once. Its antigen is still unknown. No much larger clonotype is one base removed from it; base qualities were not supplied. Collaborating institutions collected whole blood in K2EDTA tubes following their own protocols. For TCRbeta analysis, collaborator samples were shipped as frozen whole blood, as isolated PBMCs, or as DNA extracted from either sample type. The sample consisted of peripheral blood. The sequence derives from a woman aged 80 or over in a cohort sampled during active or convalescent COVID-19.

The CDR3 here reads CASSLAQGIGGYTF. In nucleotide form, the sequence is TGCGCCAGCAGCTTGGCACAGGGAATAGGTGGCTACACCTTC. Recombination joined TRBV5-1 with TRBJ1-2; possibly the D gene is TRBD1, per 6 matching bases. Looking up the germline V gene yields CDR1 SGHRS and CDR2 YFSETQ. V is shortened by 0 bases, J by 7 bases, and the region joining them spans 13 bases. Including cysteine and phenylalanine, the CDR3 has 14 amino acids. Only the CDR3 region is kept as DNA, spanning 42 bases read in frame from base 1.